This TCR beta chain was recorded in a study of T-cell reconstitution after alpha-beta-depleted transplantation in children. Unique molecular identifiers were built into the TCRbeta library. TCRdb itself ran the PCR reads through MiXCR, one entry per CDR3 protein. The sample yields about 980,000 distinct CDR3 sequences, around 30% seen once. The CDR3 totals 16 residues. V lost 1 base to trimming and J lost 3 bases; unmatched junction nucleotides: 6. The sequencing used PBMCs, mostly from graft donor cells, collected 360 days after TCRalphabeta/CD19-depleted stem cell transplant. This TCR came from a boy in the first two years of life who had a stem cell transplant for SCID, so the T cells may come from the graft donor. The chain carries TRBV12-3 or TRBV12-4 and TRBJ2-5; 9 bases match TRBD2. The CDR3 DNA reads TGTGCCAGCAGTTTAGGTTCAGCGGGGGGTAAAGAGACCCAGTACTTC. Residues: CASSLGSAGGKETQYF.